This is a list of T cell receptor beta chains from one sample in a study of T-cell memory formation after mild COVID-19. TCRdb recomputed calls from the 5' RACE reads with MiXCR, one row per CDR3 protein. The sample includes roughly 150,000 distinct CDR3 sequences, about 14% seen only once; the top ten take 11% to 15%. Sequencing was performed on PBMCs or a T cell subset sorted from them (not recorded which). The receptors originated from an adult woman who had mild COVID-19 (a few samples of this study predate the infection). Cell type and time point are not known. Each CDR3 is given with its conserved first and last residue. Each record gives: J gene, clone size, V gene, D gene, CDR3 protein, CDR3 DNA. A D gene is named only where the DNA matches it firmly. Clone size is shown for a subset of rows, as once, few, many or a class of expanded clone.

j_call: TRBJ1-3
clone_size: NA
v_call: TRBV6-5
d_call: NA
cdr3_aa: CASRRTGGNTIYF
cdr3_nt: TGTGCCAGCAGACGCACAGGGGGAAACACCATATATTTT

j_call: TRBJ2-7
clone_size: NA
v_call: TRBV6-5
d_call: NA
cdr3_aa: CASSYLSEQYF
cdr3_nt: TGTGCCAGCAGTTACTTATCGGAGCAGTACTTC

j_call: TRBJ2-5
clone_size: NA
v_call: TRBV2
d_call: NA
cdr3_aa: CASSLPAQETQYF
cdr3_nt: TGTGCCAGCAGTTTGCCGGCCCAAGAGACCCAGTACTTC

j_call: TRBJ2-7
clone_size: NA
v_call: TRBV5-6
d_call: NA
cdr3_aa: CASSLGRSSEQYF
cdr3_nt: TGTGCCAGCAGCTTGGGGAGATCCAGCGAGCAGTACTTC

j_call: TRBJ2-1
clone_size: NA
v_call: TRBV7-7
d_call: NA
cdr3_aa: CASSLNTVNEQFF
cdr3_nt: TGTGCTAGCAGCTTAAACACGGTTAATGAGCAGTTCTTC

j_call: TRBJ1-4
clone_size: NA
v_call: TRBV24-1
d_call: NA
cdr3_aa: CATSRKGNEKLFF
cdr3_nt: TGTGCCACCAGTCGAAAGGGGAATGAAAAACTGTTTTTT

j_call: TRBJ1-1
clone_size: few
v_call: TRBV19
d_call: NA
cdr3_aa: CAIKDPNTEAFF
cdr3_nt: TGTGCCATTAAGGACCCAAACACTGAAGCTTTCTTT

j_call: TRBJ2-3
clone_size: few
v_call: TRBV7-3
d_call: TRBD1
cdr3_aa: CASSLVGQGKDTQYF
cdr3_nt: TGTGCCAGCAGCTTAGTTGGACAGGGGAAAGATACGCAGTATTTT

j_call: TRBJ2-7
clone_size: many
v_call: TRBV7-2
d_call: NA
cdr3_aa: CASSLASPYEQYF
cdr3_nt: TGTGCCAGCAGCTTAGCGTCGCCCTACGAGCAGTACTTC

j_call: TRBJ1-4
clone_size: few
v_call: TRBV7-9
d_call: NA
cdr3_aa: CASSLGVLHREMELFF
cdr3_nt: TGTGCCAGCAGCTTAGGGGTTCTCCACCGGGAAATGGAACTGTTTTTT

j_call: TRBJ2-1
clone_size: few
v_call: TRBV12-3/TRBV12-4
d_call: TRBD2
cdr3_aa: CASTPRAGPNEQFF
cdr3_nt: TGTGCCAGCACCCCGAGAGCGGGACCCAATGAGCAGTTCTTC

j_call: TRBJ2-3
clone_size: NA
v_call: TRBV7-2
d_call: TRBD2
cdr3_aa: CASSLWREPQYF
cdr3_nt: TGTGCCAGCAGCTTATGGCGGGAGCCGCAGTATTTT

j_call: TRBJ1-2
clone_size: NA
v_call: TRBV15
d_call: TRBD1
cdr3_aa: CATSREGGADYGYTF
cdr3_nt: TGTGCCACCAGCAGAGAAGGGGGCGCGGACTATGGCTACACCTTC

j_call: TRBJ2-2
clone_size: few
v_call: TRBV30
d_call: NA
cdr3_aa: CAWSVRPSTGELFF
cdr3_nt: TGTGCCTGGAGTGTACGACCCTCCACCGGGGAGCTGTTTTTT

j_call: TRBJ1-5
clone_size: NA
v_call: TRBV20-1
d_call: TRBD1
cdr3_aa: CSARDPGQSNQPQHF
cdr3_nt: TGCAGTGCTAGAGATCCGGGACAGTCAAATCAGCCCCAGCATTTT

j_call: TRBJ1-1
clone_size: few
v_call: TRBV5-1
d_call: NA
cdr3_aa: CASSLYYNVNTEAFF
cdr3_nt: TGCGCCAGCAGCTTGTATTACAATGTGAACACTGAAGCTTTCTTT

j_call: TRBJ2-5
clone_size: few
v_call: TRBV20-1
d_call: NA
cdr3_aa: CSAREGSQETQYF
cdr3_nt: TGCAGTGCTAGAGAGGGCAGCCAAGAGACCCAGTACTTC

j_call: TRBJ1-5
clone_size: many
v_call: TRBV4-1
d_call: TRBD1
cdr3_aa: CASSPAQGDWSEPQHF
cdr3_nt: TGCGCCAGCAGCCCGGCCCAGGGGGACTGGTCGGAGCCCCAGCATTTT

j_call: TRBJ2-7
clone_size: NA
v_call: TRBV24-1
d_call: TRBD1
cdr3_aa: CATSSTGSYEQYF
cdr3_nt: TGTGCCACCAGTTCGACAGGGTCCTACGAGCAGTACTTC

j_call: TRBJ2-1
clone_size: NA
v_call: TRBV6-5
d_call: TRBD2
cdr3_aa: CASSPGTSGNEQFF
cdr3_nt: TGTGCCAGCAGTCCCGGGACTAGCGGTAATGAGCAGTTCTTC

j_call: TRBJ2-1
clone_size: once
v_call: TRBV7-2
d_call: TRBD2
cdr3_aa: CASSPGLAERNEQFF
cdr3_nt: TGTGCCAGCAGCCCGGGACTAGCGGAACGGAATGAGCAGTTCTTC

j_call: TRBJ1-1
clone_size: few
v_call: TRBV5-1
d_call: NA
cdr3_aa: CASSFSPGKEAFF
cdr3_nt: TGCGCCAGCAGCTTTTCTCCAGGGAAAGAAGCTTTCTTT

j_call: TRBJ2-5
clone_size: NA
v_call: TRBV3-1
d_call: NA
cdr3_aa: CASSQRGQGVRETQYF
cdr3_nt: TGTGCCAGCAGCCAACGCGGGCAGGGCGTACGGGAGACCCAGTACTTC

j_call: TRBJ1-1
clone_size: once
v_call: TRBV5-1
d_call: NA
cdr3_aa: CASGSRQSNTEAFF
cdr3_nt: TGCGCCAGCGGATCTAGACAGTCCAACACTGAAGCTTTCTTT

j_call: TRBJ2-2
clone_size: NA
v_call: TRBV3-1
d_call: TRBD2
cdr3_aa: CASSQREGYTGELFF
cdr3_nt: TGTGCCAGCAGCCAACGGGAGGGGTACACCGGGGAGCTGTTTTTT

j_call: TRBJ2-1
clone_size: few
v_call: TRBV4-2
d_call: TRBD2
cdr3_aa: CASSPRAGGIIHEQFF
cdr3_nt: TGTGCCAGCAGCCCGAGAGCGGGGGGGATTATCCATGAGCAGTTCTTC

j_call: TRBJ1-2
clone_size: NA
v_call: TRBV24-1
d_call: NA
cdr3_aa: CATSASGVYGYTF
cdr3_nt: TGTGCCACCAGTGCGTCGGGCGTATATGGCTACACCTTC

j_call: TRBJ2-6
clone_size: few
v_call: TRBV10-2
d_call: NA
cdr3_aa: CASTAVGANVLTF
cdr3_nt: TGCGCCAGCACGGCGGTTGGGGCCAACGTCCTGACTTTC

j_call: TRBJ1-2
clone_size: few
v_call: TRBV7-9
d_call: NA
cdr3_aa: CASTLSLARNYGYTF
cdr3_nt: TGTGCCAGCACTCTTAGCCTCGCGCGTAACTATGGCTACACCTTC

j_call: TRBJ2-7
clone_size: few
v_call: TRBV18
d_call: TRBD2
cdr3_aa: CASSPPASGARPYEQYF
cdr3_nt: TGTGCCAGCTCACCACCGGCTAGCGGGGCACGCCCCTACGAGCAGTACTTC

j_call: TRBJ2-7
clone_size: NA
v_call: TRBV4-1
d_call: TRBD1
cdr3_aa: CASSLSPGGGEQYF
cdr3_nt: TGCGCCAGCAGCCTTTCACCAGGGGGCGGCGAGCAGTACTTC

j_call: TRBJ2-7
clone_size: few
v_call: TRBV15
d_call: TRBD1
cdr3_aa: CATSRDRDREYEQYF
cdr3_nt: TGTGCCACCAGCAGGGACCGGGACAGGGAATACGAGCAGTACTTC

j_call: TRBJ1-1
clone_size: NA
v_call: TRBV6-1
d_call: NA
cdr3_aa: CASSYPGRGGTEAFF
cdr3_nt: TGTGCCAGCAGTTACCCGGGACGCGGGGGCACTGAAGCTTTCTTT

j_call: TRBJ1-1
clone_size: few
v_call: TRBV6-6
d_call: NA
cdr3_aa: CASSYSWGRGNTEAFF
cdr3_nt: TGTGCCAGCAGTTACTCTTGGGGCAGGGGGAACACTGAAGCTTTCTTT

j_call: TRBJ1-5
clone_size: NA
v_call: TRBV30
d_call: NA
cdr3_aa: CAWVEGGGPQHF
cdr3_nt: TGTGCCTGGGTGGAAGGTGGTGGGCCCCAGCATTTT

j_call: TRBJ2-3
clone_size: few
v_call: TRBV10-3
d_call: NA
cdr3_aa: CAISGDTDTQYF
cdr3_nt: TGTGCCATCAGTGGGGACACAGATACGCAGTATTTT

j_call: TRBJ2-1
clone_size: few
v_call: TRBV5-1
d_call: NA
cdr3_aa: CASSPEGRREQFF
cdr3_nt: TGCGCCAGCAGCCCCGAGGGCAGGCGTGAGCAGTTCTTC

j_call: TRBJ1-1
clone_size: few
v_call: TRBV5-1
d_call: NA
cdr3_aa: CASSLGSGAQAAFF
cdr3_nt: TGCGCCAGCAGCTTGGGATCAGGGGCGCAAGCAGCTTTCTTT

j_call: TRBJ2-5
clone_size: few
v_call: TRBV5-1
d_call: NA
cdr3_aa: CASSLEEETQYF
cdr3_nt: TGCGCCAGCAGCTTGGAGGAAGAGACCCAGTACTTC

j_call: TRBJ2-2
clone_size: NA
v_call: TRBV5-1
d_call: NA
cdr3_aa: CASSLASEGTGELFF
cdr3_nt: TGCGCCAGCAGCTTGGCTAGCGAGGGCACCGGGGAGCTGTTTTTT

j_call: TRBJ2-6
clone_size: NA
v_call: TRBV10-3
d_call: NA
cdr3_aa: CAISEISGANVLTF
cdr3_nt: TGTGCCATCAGTGAGATATCTGGGGCCAACGTCCTGACTTTC

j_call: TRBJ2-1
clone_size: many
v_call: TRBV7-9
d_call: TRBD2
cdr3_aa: CASSFALAGLNNEQFF
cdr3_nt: TGTGCCAGCAGCTTCGCTCTAGCGGGTCTCAACAATGAGCAGTTCTTC

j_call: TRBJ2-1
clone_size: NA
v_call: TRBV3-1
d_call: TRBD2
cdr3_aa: CASSQSWTSGRIGNEQFF
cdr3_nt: TGTGCCAGCAGCCAAAGCTGGACTAGCGGGAGGATTGGGAATGAGCAGTTCTTC

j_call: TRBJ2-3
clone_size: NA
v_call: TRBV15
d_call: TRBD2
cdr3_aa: CATSGKLAGVTHTQYF
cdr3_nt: TGTGCCACCAGCGGAAAGCTAGCGGGGGTTACTCATACGCAGTATTTT

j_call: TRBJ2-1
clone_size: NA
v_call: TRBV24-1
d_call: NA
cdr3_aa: CATSDFDESSYNEQFF
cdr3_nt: TGTGCCACCAGTGACTTTGACGAGAGCTCCTACAATGAGCAGTTCTTC

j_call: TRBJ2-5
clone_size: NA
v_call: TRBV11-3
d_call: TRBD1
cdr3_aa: CASSPDRVDVLTQYF
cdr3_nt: TGTGCCAGCTCCCCCGACAGGGTGGATGTTCTGACCCAGTACTTC

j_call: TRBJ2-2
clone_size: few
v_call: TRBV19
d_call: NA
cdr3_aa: CASFGTGELFF
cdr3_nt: TGTGCCAGTTTCGGAACCGGGGAGCTGTTTTTT

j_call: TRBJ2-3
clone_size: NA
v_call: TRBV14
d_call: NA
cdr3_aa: CASSHQASGTDTQYF
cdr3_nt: TGTGCCAGCAGCCACCAGGCTAGCGGCACAGATACGCAGTATTTT

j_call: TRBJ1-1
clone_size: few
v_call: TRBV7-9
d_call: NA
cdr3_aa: CASSLSHPNTEAFF
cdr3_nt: TGTGCCAGCAGCTTATCGCACCCGAACACTGAAGCTTTCTTT

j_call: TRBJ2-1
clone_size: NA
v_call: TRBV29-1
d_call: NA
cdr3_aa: CSVDKGGNEQFF
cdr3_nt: TGCAGCGTTGACAAAGGAGGGAATGAGCAGTTCTTC

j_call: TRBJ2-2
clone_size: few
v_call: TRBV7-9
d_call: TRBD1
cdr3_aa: CASSQGARTGELFF
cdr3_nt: TGTGCCAGCAGTCAGGGGGCAAGGACCGGGGAGCTGTTTTTT

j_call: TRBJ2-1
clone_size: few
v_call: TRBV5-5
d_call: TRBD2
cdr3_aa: CASSLVAGSGNEQFF
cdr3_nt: TGTGCCAGCAGCTTGGTAGCGGGTTCAGGGAATGAGCAGTTCTTC

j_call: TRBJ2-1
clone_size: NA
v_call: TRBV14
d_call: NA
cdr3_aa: CASSQDLRTIDEQFF
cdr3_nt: TGTGCCAGCAGCCAAGATCTAAGGACTATTGATGAGCAGTTCTTC

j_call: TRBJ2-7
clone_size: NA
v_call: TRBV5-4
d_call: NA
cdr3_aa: CASSPPGAEQYF
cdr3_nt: TGTGCCAGCAGCCCCCCAGGCGCCGAGCAGTACTTC

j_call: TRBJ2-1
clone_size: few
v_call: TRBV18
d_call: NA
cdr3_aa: CASSPPLSGSYNEQFF
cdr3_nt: TGTGCCAGCTCACCACCGCTTAGCGGTTCCTACAATGAGCAGTTCTTC

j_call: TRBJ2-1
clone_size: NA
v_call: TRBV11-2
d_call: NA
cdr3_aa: CASRTGTQKGEQFF
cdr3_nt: TGTGCCAGCAGGACCGGGACACAAAAGGGCGAGCAGTTCTTC

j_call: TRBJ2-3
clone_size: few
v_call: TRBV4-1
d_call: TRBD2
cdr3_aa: CASRPLAGGTHTQYF
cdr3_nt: TGCGCCAGCAGACCTCTAGCGGGGGGCACCCATACGCAGTATTTT

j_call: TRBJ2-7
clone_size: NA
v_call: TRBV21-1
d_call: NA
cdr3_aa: CASSKEELAVTYEQYF
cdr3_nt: TGTGCCAGCAGCAAAGAAGAACTAGCGGTAACCTACGAGCAGTACTTC

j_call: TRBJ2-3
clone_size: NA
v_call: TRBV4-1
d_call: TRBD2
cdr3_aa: CASSPGLSGITDTQYF
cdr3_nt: TGCGCCAGCAGCCCGGGACTAAGCGGCATCACAGATACGCAGTATTTT